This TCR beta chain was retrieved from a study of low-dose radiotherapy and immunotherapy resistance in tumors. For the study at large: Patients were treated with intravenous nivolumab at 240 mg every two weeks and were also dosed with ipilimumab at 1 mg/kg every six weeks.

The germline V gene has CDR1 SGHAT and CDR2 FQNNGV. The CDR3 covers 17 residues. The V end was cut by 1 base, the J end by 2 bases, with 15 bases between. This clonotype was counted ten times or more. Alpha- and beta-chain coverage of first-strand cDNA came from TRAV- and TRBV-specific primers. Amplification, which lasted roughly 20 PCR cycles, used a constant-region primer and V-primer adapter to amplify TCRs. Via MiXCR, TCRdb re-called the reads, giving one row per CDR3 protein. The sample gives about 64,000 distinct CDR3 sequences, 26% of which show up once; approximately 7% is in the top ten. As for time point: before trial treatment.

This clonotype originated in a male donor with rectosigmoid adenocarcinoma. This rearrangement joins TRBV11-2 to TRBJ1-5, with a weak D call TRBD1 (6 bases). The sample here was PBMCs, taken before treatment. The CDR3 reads CASSLGQGMGGNQPQHF. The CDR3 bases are TGTGCCAGCAGCTTAGGTCAGGGGATGGGGGGCAATCAGCCCCAGCATTTT.